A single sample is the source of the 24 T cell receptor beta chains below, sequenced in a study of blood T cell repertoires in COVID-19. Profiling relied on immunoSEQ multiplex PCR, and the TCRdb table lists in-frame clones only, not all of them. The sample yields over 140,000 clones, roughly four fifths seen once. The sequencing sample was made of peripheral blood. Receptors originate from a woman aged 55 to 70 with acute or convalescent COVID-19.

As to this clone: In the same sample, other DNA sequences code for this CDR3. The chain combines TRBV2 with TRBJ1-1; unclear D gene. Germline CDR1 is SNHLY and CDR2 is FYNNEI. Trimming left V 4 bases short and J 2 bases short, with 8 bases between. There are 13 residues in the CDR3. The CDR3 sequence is CASSGQANTEAFF. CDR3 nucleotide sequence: TGTGCCAGCAGTGGTCAGGCAAACACTGAAGCTTTCTTT.

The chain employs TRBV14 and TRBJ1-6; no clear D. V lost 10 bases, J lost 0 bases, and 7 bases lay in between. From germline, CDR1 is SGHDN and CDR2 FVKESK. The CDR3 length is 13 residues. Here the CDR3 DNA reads TGTGCCACCCGGAGCTCCTATAATTCACCCCTCCACTTT. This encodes CATRSSYNSPLHF.

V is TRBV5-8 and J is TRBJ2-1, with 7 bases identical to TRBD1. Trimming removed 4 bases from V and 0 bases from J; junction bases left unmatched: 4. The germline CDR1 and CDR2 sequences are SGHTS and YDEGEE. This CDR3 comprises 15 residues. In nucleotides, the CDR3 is TGTGCCAGCAGCGATGACAGGGCCTCCTACAATGAGCAGTTCTTC. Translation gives CASSDDRASYNEQFF.

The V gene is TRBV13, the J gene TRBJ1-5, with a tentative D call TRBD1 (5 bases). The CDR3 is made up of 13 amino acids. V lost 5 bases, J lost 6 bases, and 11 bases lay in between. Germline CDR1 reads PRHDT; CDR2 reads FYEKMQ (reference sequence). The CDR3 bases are TGTGCCAGCAGCGGGGGGGGAGTTCAGCCCCAGCATTTT. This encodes CASSGGGVQPQHF.

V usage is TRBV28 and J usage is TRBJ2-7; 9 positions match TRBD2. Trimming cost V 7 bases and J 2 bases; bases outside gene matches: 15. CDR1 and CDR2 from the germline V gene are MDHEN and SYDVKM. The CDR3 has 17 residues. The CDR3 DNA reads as TGTGCCAGCAATAAAAGAGACTGGGGCGGGAGGGCCTACGAGCAGTACTTC. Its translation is CASNKRDWGGRAYEQYF.

CDR3 region: CASSQLLAAQETQYF. CDR3 in DNA: TGTGCCAGCAGCCAACTGCTAGCGGCCCAAGAGACCCAGTACTTC. This sequence joins TRBV28 and TRBJ2-5; 7 nucleotides agree with TRBD2. There are 15 residues in the CDR3. V lost 6 bases and J lost 1; bases outside the gene matches: 8. Looked up from germline, CDR1 is MDHEN and CDR2 is SYDVKM.

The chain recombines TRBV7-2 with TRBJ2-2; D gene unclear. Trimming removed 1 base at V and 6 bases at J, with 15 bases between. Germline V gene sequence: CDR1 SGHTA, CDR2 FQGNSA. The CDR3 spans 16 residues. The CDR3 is CASSLGHLRTSGELFF. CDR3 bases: TGTGCCAGCAGCTTAGGTCACCTCCGTACTTCCGGGGAGCTGTTTTTT.

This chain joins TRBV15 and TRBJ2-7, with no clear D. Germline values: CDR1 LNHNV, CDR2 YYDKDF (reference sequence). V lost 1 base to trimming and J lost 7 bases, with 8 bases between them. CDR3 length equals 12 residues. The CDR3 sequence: CATSRATGEQYF. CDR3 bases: TGTGCCACCAGCAGAGCGACCGGGGAGCAGTACTTC. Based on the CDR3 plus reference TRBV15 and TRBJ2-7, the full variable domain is DAMVIQNPRYQVTQFGKPVTLSCSQTLNHNVMYWYQQKSSQAPKLLFHYYDKDFNNEADTPDNFQSRRPNTSFCFLDIRSPGLGDTAMYLCATSRATGEQYFGPGTRLTVT.

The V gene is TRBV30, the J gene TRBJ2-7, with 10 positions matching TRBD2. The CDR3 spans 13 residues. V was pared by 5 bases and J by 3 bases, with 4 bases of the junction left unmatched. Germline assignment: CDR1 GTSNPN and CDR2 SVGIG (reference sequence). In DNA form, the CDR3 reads TGTGCCTGGGGGTGGACTAGCGGCTACGAGCAGTACTTC. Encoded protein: CAWGWTSGYEQYF.

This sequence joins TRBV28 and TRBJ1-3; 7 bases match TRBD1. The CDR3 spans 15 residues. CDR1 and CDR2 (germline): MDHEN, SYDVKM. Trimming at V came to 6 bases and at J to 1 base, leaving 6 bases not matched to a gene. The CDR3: CASRPGTVSGNTIYF. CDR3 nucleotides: TGTGCCAGCAGACCCGGGACAGTTTCTGGAAACACCATATATTTT.

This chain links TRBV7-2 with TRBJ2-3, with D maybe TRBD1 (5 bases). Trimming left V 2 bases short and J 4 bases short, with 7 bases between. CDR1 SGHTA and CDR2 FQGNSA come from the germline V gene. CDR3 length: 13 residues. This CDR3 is CASSLQTADTQYF. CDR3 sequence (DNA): TGTGCCAGCAGCTTACAGACAGCAGATACGCAGTATTTT.

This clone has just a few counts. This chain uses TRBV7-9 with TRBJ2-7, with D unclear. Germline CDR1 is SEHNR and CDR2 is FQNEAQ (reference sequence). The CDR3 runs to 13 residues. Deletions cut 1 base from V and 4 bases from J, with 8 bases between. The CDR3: CASSLETVYEQYF. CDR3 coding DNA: TGTGCCAGCAGCTTAGAAACAGTATACGAGCAGTACTTC. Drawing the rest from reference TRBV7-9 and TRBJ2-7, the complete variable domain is DTGVSQNPRHKITKRGQNVTFRCDPISEHNRLYWYRQTLGQGPEFLTYFQNEAQLEKSRLLSDRFSAERPKGSFSTLEIQRTEQGDSAMYLCASSLETVYEQYFGPGTRLTVT.

The CDR3 coding sequence is TGTGCCAGCAGCCCTCCCGGGACAGCCACTAATGAAAAACTGTTTTTT. This gives the protein CASSPPGTATNEKLFF. The chain is built from TRBV7-8 and TRBJ1-4, with 7 bases matching TRBD1. The V and J ends lost 5 bases and 2 bases, in that order; junction bases with no gene match: 8. Germline V gives CDR1 SGHVS, CDR2 FQNEAQ. The CDR3 runs 16 residues. Based on the CDR3 plus reference TRBV7-8 and TRBJ1-4, the full variable domain is GAGVSQSPRYKVAKRGQDVALRCDPISGHVSLFWYQQALGQGPEFLTYFQNEAQLDKSGLPSDRFFAERPEGSVSTLKIQRTQQEDSAVYLCASSPPGTATNEKLFFGSGTQLSVL.

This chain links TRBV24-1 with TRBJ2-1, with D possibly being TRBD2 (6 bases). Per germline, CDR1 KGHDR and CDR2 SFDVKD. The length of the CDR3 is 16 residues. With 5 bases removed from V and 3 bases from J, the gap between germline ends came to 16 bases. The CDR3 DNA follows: TGTGCCACCAGTGCACTTTACGCGGAGGGCTACAATGAGCAGTTCTTC. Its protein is CATSALYAEGYNEQFF.

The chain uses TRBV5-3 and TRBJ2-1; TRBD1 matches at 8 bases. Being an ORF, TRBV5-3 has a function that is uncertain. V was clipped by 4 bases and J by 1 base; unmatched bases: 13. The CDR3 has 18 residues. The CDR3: CARSPNRQGSRSYNEQFF. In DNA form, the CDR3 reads TGTGCCAGAAGCCCTAACCGACAGGGGTCGAGGTCCTACAATGAGCAGTTCTTC.

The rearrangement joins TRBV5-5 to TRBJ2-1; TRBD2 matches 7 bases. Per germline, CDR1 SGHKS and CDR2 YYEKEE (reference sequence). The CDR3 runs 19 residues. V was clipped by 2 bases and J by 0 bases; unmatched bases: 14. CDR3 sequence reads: CASSFRGLADFSSYNEQFF. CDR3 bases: TGTGCCAGCAGCTTTAGAGGGCTAGCGGACTTCAGCTCCTACAATGAGCAGTTCTTC.

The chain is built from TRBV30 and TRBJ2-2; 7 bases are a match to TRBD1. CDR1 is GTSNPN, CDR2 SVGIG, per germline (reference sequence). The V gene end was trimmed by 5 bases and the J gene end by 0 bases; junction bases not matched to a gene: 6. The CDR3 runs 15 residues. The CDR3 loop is CAWGTVHANTGELFF. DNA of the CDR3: TGTGCCTGGGGGACAGTACACGCGAACACCGGGGAGCTGTTTTTT. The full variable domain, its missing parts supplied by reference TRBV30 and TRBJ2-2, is SQTIHQWPATLVQPVGSPLSLECTVEGTSNPNLYWYRQAAGRGLQLLFYSVGIGQISSEVPQNLSASRPQDRQFILSSKKLLLSDSGFYLCAWGTVHANTGELFFGEGSRLTVL.

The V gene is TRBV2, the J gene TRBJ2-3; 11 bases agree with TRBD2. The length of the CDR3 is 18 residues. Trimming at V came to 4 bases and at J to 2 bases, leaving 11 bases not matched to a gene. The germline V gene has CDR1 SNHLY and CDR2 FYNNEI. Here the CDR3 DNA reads TGTGCCAGCAGTGTAGGTAGCGGGAGGGCTTCTTACACAGATACGCAGTATTTT. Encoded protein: CASSVGSGRASYTDTQYF.

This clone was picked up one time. The DNA of the CDR3 is TGTGCCTCAGGGACTAGCGTCTACGAGCAGTACTTC. This translates into CASGTSVYEQYF. V usage is TRBV30 and J usage is TRBJ2-7; 10 nucleotides match TRBD2. The ends lost 7 bases at V and 3 bases at J; junction bases unmatched: 3. The CDR3 consists of 12 residues. Germline values: CDR1 GTSNPN, CDR2 SVGIG (reference sequence).

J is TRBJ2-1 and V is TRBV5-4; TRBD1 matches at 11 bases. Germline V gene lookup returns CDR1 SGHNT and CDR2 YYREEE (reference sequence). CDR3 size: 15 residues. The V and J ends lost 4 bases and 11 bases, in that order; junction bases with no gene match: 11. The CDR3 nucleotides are TGTGCCAGCAGCCCCGGACAGGGGGCAGGGGTCAAGCAGTTCTTC. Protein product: CASSPGQGAGVKQFF.

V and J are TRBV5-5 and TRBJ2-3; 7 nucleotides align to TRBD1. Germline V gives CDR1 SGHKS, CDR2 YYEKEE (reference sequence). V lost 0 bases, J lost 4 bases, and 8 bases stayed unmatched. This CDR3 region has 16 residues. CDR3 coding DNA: TGTGCCAGCAGCTTGGGGGACAGAGGGCTAGCAGATACGCAGTATTTT. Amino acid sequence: CASSLGDRGLADTQYF.

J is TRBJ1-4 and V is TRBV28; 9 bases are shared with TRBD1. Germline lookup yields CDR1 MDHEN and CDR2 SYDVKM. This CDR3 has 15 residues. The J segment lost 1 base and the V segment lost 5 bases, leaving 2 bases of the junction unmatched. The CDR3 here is CASSRQGVTNEKLFF. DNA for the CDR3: TGTGCCAGCAGTCGACAGGGGGTAACTAATGAAAAACTGTTTTTT.

The CDR3 nucleotides read TGCGCCAGCAGTCAAAACCAGGGTACTGAAGCTTTCTTT. Amino acid sequence: CASSQNQGTEAFF. V and J are TRBV5-1 and TRBJ1-1; a possible D gene is TRBD1 (5 bases). Germline V gene sequence: CDR1 SGHRS, CDR2 YFSETQ. Trimming shortened V by 5 bases and J by 5 bases, and 13 bases separated the two germline ends. This CDR3 is built from 13 residues.

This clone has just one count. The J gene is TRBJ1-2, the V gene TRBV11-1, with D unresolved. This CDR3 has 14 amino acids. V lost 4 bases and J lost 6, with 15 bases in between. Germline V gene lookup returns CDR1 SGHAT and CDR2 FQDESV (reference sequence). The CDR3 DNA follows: TGTGCCAGCAGCTCCACCAATGCGGAGGATGGCTACACCTTC. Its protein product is CASSSTNAEDGYTF.